Presented here are 2 T cell receptor beta chains from one specimen sequenced in a study of T cell responses to AZD1222 COVID-19 vaccine. Libraries were prepared by immunoSEQ multiplex PCR; TCRdb keeps only in-frame clonotypes and omits some of them. The sample includes approximately 130,000 clones, 90% to 95% of them seen just once. Sample: peripheral blood, taken on day 0 of AZD1222 vaccination. The receptors here all came from an adult in good health.

The J gene is TRBJ1-6, the V gene TRBV3-1 (or the pseudogene TRBV3-2); no reliable D call. CDR3 size: 15 residues. The germline V and J ends were trimmed by 2 bases and 7 bases, with 12 bases remaining between them. CDR1 is LGHDT and CDR2 is YNNKEL in the germline V gene (reference sequence). The CDR3 DNA follows: TGTGCCAGCAGCCAACAACTACAGACAAATTCACCCCTCCACTTT. Translating gives CASSQQLQTNSPLHF.

V and J are TRBV5-8 and TRBJ2-3; TRBD2 matches at 10 bases. After removal of 4 bases from V and 2 bases from J, the junction contained 4 bases not matched to a gene. The CDR3 length is 15 residues. Germline values: CDR1 SGHTS, CDR2 YDEGEE. The CDR3 region is CASSEGLAPTDTQYF. CDR3 sequence (DNA): TGTGCCAGCAGCGAGGGACTAGCGCCCACAGATACGCAGTATTTT. The whole variable domain, remainder taken from reference TRBV5-8 and TRBJ2-3, is EAGVTQSPTHLIKTRGQQATLRCSPISGHTSVYWYQQALGLGLQFLLWYDEGEERNRGNFPPRFSGRQFPNYSSELNVNALELEDSALYLCASSEGLAPTDTQYFGPGTRLTVL.